The 9 T cell receptor beta chains given below trace back to one sample, sequenced in a study of Ad26.COV2.S vaccination and SARS-CoV-2 variants. Described treatment: around 19 received Ad26.COV2.S at low or high dose, single or two shots; five or six received placebo; per-sample allocation not given. Specimens were obtained on day 63 following the first vaccine or placebo injection. Data came from immunoSEQ multiplex PCR; TCRdb stores just in-frame clones and leaves some out. Among about 350,000 clones listed, approximately 85% were seen once. The sequencing used peripheral blood, collected in a trial of Ad26.COV2.S vaccine versus placebo. These receptors originate from a person between 18 and 60 years old who received the Ad26.COV2.S COVID-19 vaccine or a placebo.

This clone was counted a few times. The genes are TRBV13 and TRBJ2-7, with D possibly matching TRBD2 (6 bases). CDR1 and CDR2 (germline): PRHDT, FYEKMQ (reference sequence). CDR3 length equals 14 residues. V was pared by 5 bases and J by 6 bases, with 17 bases between. In DNA, the CDR3 is TGTGCCAGCAGCGTACGGGGGTACGCTTTCGAGCAGTACTTC. Translation gives CASSVRGYAFEQYF.

This chain connects TRBV9 to TRBJ1-1; D possibly corresponds to TRBD1 (6 bases). CDR1 is SGDLS, CDR2 YYNGEE, per germline. The CDR3 spans 13 residues. The V gene lost 4 bases and the J gene lost 9 bases, with 16 bases spanning the gap. DNA for the CDR3: TGTGCCAGCAGCCCCTCACGGGGGGCAAAAGCTTTCTTT. This sequence encodes CASSPSRGAKAFF.

This chain connects TRBV19 to TRBJ2-3; D is unclear. The CDR3 sequence is 15 residues long. Trimming left V 7 bases short and J 2 bases short, with 16 bases between. Per the germline V gene, CDR1 is LNHDA and CDR2 is SQIVND (reference sequence). CDR3 residues: CASTDPPGDTDTQYF. The CDR3 coding sequence is TGTGCCAGTACGGACCCGCCGGGCGACACAGATACGCAGTATTTT.

The rearrangement joins TRBV7-2 to TRBJ2-4, with 9 bases that match TRBD1. This CDR3 is built from 15 residues. The germline gives CDR1 SGHTA, CDR2 FQGNSA. The V gene end was trimmed by 6 bases and the J gene end by 8 bases; junction bases not matched to a gene: 11. CDR3 sequence (DNA): TGTGCCAGCAGGTTAACCGGGACAGGGATGGACATTCAGTACTTC. Its translation is CASRLTGTGMDIQYF.

This chain connects TRBV7-9 to TRBJ1-5; maybe TRBD1 (6 bases). Between the trimmed V and J ends, which lost 1 base and 1 base, there was a span of 14 bases. Germline V gives CDR1 SEHNR, CDR2 FQNEAQ (reference sequence). The CDR3 has 17 amino acids. CDR3 amino acids: CASSLEGVGGSNQPQHF. DNA of the CDR3: TGTGCCAGCAGCTTAGAAGGGGTAGGGGGAAGCAATCAGCCCCAGCATTTT.

The V and J genes are TRBV25-1 and TRBJ1-6; D not resolved. The CDR3 is 15 amino acids. The V end lost 4 bases, the J end lost 14 bases, and 21 bases lay between the germline ends. CDR1 is MGHDK and CDR2 is SYGVNS in the germline V gene. This CDR3 reads CASSVPGDRDVALHF. DNA of the CDR3: TGTGCCAGCAGTGTGCCAGGAGACCGTGATGTGGCCCTCCACTTT.

This rearrangement joins TRBV5-1 to TRBJ2-7; 8 bases align to TRBD1. Germline loops: CDR1 SGHRS, CDR2 YFSETQ. After removal of 1 base from V and 0 bases from J, the junction contained 3 bases not matched to a gene. The CDR3 spans 15 residues. The CDR3 coding sequence is TGCGCCAGCAGCTTGCGGGACAGGAGCTCCTACGAGCAGTACTTC. It encodes CASSLRDRSSYEQYF.

The chain carries TRBV5-6 and TRBJ2-5, with a tentative D call TRBD2 (5 bases). Germline V gene lookup returns CDR1 SGHDT and CDR2 YYEEEE. Deletions cut 2 bases from V and 5 bases from J, with 13 bases between. The length of the CDR3 is 14 residues. The chain's CDR3 is CASSFREGSETQYF. DNA for the CDR3: TGTGCCAGCAGCTTCCGAGAGGGAAGCGAGACCCAGTACTTC.

This chain joins TRBV3-1 (or the pseudogene TRBV3-2) and TRBJ2-5, with 9 positions matching TRBD2. The CDR3 runs 14 residues. Trimming at V came to 4 bases and at J to 3 bases, leaving 3 bases not matched to a gene. Looked up from germline, CDR1 is LGHDT and CDR2 is YNNKEL (reference sequence). CDR3 coding DNA: TGTGCCAGCAGCCTTAGCGGGAGTAAAGAGACCCAGTACTTC. It is translated as CASSLSGSKETQYF.